Reported below is one T cell receptor beta chain. Clones were sequenced by immunoSEQ multiplex PCR, and TCRdb holds only the in-frame ones, with some missing. Among 190,000 or so clones listed, 80% to 90% were seen once. This specimen comes from a study of cytomegalovirus exposure and HLA in healthy donors. This CDR3 comprises 15 residues. Germline-derived CDR1 and CDR2 are SGDLS and YYNGEE. V gave up 4 bases and J gave up 0 bases, with 11 bases separating them. The rearrangement uses TRBV9 and TRBJ2-1, with D maybe TRBD2 (5 bases). The source material was PBMCs. This sequence originates from a woman between 25 and 40 years old in good health and CMV-seropositive. CDR3 loop: CASSFSALSYNEQFF. The CDR3 nucleotides are TGTGCCAGCAGCTTTAGCGCCCTCTCCTACAATGAGCAGTTCTTC.